The 4 T cell receptor beta chains below were found in one sample sequenced in a study of blood T cell repertoires in COVID-19. Repertoires were generated with immunoSEQ multiplex PCR, while TCRdb's copy carries only in-frame clones and drops some. The sample includes more than 110,000 clones, about nine tenths seen only once; the top ten take over 9.5%. The specimen was peripheral blood. The receptors stem from a man in his forties or fifties with active or convalescent COVID-19.

The V call is TRBV5-1, the J call TRBJ2-7; D remains ambiguous. The V gene's germline CDR1 is SGHRS and CDR2 YFSETQ. This CDR3 is 14 amino acids long. Trimming stripped 2 bases from V and 2 bases from J, with 11 bases between. CDR3 sequence: CASSFRSRPYEQYF. Written as DNA, the CDR3 is TGCGCCAGCAGCTTTCGGAGCCGACCCTACGAGCAGTACTTC.

The chain has TRBV6-5 and TRBJ1-4; D not certain. The CDR3 length is 12 residues. Germline V gene sequence: CDR1 MNHEY, CDR2 SVGAGI. V was pared by 4 bases and J by 9 bases, with 9 bases between. The CDR3 DNA reads as TGTGCCAGCAGTTCCGGTCGTCAAAAACTGTTTTTT. It encodes CASSSGRQKLFF.

This clone was recorded only once. The V and J genes are TRBV4-1 and TRBJ2-5; D unclear. CDR1 MGHRA and CDR2 YSYEKL come from the germline V gene. With 1 base removed from V and 5 bases from J, the gap between germline ends came to 11 bases. This CDR3 region has 14 residues. This CDR3 is CASSQAGSWETQYF. CDR3 sequence (DNA): TGCGCCAGCAGCCAAGCGGGTAGCTGGGAGACCCAGTACTTC.

The chain joins TRBV5-1 to TRBJ1-1, with a possible D match to TRBD1 (6 bases). Germline-derived CDR1 and CDR2 are SGHRS and YFSETQ. The germline V and J ends were trimmed by 4 bases and 0 bases, with 25 bases remaining between them. The CDR3 has 19 amino acids. CDR3 residues: CASSLMYPDRTGMNTEAFF. CDR3 nucleotides: TGCGCCAGCAGCCTCATGTACCCGGACAGAACGGGGATGAACACTGAAGCTTTCTTT.